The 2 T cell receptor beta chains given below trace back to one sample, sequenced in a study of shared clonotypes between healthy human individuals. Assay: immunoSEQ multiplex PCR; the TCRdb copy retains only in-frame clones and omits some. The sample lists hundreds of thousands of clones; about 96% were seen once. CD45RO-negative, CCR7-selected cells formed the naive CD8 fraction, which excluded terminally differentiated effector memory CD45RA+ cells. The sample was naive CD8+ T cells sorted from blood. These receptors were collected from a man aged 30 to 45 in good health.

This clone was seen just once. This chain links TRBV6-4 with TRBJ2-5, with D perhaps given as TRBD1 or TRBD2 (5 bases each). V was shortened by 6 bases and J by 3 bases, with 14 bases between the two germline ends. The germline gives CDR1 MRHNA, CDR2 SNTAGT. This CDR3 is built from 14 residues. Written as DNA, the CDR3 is TGTGCCAGCAGGGTCAGGGAGTTTAAAGAGACCCAGTACTTC. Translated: CASRVREFKETQYF.

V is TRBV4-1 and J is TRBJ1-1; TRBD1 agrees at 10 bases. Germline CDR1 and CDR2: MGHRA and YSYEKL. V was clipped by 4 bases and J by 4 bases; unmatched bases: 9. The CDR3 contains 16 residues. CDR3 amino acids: CASSLRTGGRFTEAFF. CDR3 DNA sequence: TGCGCCAGCAGCCTAAGGACAGGGGGAAGGTTCACTGAAGCTTTCTTT.